This TCR beta chain comes out of a study of technical replicates of blood from several donors. Sequenced by immunoSEQ multiplex PCR; TCRdb stores in-frame clones only, minus some. This sample has 60,000 to 85,000 clones, with around 97% found just once. Germline CDR1 is LNHDA and CDR2 is SQIVND (reference sequence). Trimming cost V 3 bases and J 3 bases, with 14 bases left between them. CDR3 length equals 15 residues. The rearrangement links TRBV19 to TRBJ1-2; weak D call: TRBD1 (6 bases). The clonotype was recovered from a human donor in good health. Sequencing was done on a sample of T cells isolated from PBMCs. The CDR3 region has the DNA TGTGCCAGTAGTATCGCGACAGGCTTGGACTATGGCTACACCTTC. It encodes CASSIATGLDYGYTF.